There are a few counts of the clone carrying this T cell receptor (beta chain). These data originate in a study of T cell responses to AZD1222 COVID-19 vaccine. Germline trimming cut 8 bases from V and 3 bases from J; bases unmatched to any gene: 9. Germline CDR1 MNHEY, CDR2 SVGAGI. The CDR3 covers 15 residues. Sequencing was performed with immunoSEQ multiplex PCR; in TCRdb, only in-frame clones are kept and a portion is missing. This table has 90,000 to 130,000 clones, around 90% appearing once. The sequencing here drew on peripheral blood, taken on day 0 of AZD1222 vaccination. The sequence came from an adult in good health. The V call is TRBV6-5, the J call TRBJ1-5; TRBD1 matches at 8 bases. CDR3 nucleotide sequence: TGTGCCAGCGCTCGGACAGGGACCTCCAATCAGCCCCAGCATTTT. This sequence encodes CASARTGTSNQPQHF.